The rows below give T cell receptor beta chains drawn from one sample of a study of T-cell reconstitution after alpha-beta-depleted transplantation in children. TCRdb independently ran MiXCR on the PCR reads; one entry per CDR3 protein. Of about 230,000 distinct CDR3 sequences in the sample, 9.5% to 15% were seen once. The source was PBMCs from the stem cell graft donor, collected from the stem cell graft. These receptors all stem from a human donor who donated a stem cell graft to a child with acute lymphoblastic leukemia. Each CDR3 is given with its conserved first and last residue.

>TRBJ2-1|TRBV19
CASSIIAGTYNEQFF
>TRBJ2-3|TRBV5-6
CASSPWTQILAGSTDTQYF
>TRBJ2-2|TRBV20-1
CSARGLARNTGELFF
>TRBJ2-1|TRBV5-6
CASSFGVSEQFF
>TRBJ2-5|TRBV9
CASSALAGSGGETQYF
>TRBJ2-1|TRBV12-3/TRBV12-4
CASSPTGWDEQFF
>TRBJ2-3|TRBV5-5
CASSLRGLALTDTQYF
>TRBJ1-1|TRBV7-2
CASSLQGVTEAFF
>TRBJ2-5|TRBV20-1
CSARGQQGARRETQYF
>TRBJ2-7|TRBV6-2/TRBV6-3
CASARQSYEQYF
>TRBJ1-1|TRBV5-5
CASSLELRSNTEAFF
>TRBJ1-2|TRBV12-5
CASGLIGGGYGYTF